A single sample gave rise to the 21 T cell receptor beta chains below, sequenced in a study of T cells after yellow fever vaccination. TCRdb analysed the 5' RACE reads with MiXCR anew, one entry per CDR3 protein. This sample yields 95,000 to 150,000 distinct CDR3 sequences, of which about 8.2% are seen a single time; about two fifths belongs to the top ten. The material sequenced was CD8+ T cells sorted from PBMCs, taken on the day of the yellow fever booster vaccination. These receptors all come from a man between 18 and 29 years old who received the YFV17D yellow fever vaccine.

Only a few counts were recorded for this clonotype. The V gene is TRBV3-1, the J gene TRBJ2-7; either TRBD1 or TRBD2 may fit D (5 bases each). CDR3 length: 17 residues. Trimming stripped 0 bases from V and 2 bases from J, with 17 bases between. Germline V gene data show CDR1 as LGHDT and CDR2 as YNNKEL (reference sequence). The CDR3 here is CASSQENMGPKPYEQYF. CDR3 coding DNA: TGTGCCAGCAGCCAAGAGAATATGGGACCGAAACCCTACGAGCAGTACTTC.

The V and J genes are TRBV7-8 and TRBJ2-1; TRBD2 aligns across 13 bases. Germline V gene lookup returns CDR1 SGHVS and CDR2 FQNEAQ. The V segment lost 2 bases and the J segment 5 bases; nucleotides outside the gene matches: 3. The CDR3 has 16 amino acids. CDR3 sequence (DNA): TGTGCCAGCAGCTTACGACTAGCGGGGGGACACAATGAGCAGTTCTTC. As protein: CASSLRLAGGHNEQFF. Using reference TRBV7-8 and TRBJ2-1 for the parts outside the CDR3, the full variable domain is GAGVSQSPRYKVAKRGQDVALRCDPISGHVSLFWYQQALGQGPEFLTYFQNEAQLDKSGLPSDRFFAERPEGSVSTLKIQRTQQEDSAVYLCASSLRLAGGHNEQFFGPGTRLTVL.

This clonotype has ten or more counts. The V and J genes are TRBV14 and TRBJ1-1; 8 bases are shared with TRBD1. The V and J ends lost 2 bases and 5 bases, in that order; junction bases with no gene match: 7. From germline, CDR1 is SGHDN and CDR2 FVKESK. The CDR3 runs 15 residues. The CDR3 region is CASSQQGALGTEAFF. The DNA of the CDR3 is TGTGCCAGCAGCCAACAGGGGGCATTGGGAACTGAAGCTTTCTTT.

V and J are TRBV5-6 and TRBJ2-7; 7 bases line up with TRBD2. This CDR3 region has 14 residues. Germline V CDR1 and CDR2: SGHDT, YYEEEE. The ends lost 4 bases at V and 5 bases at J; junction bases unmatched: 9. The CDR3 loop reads CASSGGGGADEQYV. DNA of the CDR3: TGTGCCAGCAGCGGGGGGGGTGGGGCCGACGAGCAGTACGTC.

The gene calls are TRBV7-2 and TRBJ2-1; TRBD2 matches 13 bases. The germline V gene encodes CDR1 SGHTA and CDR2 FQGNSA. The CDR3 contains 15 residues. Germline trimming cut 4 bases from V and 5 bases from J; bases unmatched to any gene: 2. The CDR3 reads CASSWGLAGNNEQFF. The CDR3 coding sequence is TGTGCCAGCAGCTGGGGACTAGCGGGGAACAATGAGCAGTTCTTC.

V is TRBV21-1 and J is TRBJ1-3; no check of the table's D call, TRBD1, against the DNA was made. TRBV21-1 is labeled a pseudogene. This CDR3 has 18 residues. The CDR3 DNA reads TGTGCCAGCGAATGGAGAATCCGACAGGGCCTCTCTGGAAACACCATATATTTT. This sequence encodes CASEWRIRQGLSGNTIYF.

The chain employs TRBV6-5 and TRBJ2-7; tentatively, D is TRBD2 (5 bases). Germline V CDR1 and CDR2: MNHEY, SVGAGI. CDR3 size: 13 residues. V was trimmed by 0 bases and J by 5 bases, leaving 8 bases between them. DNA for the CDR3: TGTGCCAGCAGTTACTCGAGCGGCAACGAGCAGTACTTC. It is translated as CASSYSSGNEQYF.

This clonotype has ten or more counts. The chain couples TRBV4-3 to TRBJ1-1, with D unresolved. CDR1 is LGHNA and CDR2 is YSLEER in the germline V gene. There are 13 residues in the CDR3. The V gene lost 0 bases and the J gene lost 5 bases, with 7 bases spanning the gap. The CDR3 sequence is CASSQDSTTEAFF. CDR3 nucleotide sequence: TGCGCCAGCAGCCAAGATTCAACAACTGAAGCTTTCTTT.

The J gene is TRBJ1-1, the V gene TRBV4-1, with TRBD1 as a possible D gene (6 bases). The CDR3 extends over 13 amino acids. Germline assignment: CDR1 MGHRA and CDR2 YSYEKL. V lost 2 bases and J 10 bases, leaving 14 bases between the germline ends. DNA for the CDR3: TGCGCCAGCAGCCAATACGAGGTGGGGGCAGCTTTCTTT. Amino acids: CASSQYEVGAAFF.

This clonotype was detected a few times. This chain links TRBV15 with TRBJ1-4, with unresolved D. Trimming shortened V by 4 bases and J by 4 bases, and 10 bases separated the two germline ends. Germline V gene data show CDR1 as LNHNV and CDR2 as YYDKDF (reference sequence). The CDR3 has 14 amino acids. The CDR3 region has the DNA TGTGCCACCAGCACTAGACGGAGTAATGAAAAACTGTTTTTT. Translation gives CATSTRRSNEKLFF.

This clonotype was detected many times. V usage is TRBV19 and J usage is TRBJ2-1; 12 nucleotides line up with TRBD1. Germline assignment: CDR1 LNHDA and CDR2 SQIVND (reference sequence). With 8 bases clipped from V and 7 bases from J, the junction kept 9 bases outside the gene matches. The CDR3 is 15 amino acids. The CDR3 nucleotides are TGTGCCAGTGCGAATCCGGGACAGGGGGCGAATGAGCAGTTCTTC. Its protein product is CASANPGQGANEQFF.

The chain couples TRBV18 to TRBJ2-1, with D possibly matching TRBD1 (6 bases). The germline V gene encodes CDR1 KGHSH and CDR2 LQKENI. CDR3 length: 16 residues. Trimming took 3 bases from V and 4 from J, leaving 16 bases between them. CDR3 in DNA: TGTGCCAGCTCACCTGAACAGGGCGACGTATACAATGAGCAGTTCTTC. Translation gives CASSPEQGDVYNEQFF.

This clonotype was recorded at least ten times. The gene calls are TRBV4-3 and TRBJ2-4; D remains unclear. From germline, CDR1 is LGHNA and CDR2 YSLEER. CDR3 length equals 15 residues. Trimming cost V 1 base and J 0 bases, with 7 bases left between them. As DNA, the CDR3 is TGCGCCAGCAGCCAAGGGTCGGGAGCCAAAAACATTCAGTACTTC. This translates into CASSQGSGAKNIQYF.

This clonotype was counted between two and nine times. The CDR3 spells CASSFRDEQFF. DNA of the CDR3: TGTGCCAGCAGTTTTAGGGATGAGCAGTTCTTC. The chain recombines TRBV12-3 or TRBV12-4 with TRBJ2-1; unclear D gene. The V and J ends lost 3 bases and 8 bases respectively, with 5 bases between them. The CDR3 is 11 residues long.

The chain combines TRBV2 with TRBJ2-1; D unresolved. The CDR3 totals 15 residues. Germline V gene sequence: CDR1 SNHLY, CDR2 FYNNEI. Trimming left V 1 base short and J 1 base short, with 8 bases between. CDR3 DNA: TGTGCCAGCAGTGAAGGCCCTTTTTCCTACAATGAGCAGTTCTTC. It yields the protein CASSEGPFSYNEQFF.

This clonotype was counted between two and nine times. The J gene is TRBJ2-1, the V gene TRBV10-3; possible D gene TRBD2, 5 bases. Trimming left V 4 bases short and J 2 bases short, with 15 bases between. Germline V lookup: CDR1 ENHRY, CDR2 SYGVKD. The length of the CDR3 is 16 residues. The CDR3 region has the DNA TGTGCCATCAGTGCCCCCGCACTAGGTCCCTACAATGAGCAGTTCTTC. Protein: CAISAPALGPYNEQFF.

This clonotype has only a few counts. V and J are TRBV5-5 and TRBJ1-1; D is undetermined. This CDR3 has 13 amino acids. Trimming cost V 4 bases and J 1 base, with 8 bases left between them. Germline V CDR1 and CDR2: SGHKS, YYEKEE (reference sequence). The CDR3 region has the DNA TGTGCCAGCAGCACCGGACCGAACACTGAAGCTTTCTTT. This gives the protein CASSTGPNTEAFF.

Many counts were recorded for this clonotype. CDR3 sequence reads: CSVGPELYGYTF. CDR3 sequence (DNA): TGCAGCGTTGGTCCGGAACTTTATGGCTACACCTTC. This sequence joins TRBV29-1 and TRBJ1-2; no definite D call. Germline V gene data show CDR1 as SQVTM and CDR2 as ANQGSEA. The length of the CDR3 is 12 residues. Trimming removed 4 bases from V and 5 bases from J, with 11 bases in between.

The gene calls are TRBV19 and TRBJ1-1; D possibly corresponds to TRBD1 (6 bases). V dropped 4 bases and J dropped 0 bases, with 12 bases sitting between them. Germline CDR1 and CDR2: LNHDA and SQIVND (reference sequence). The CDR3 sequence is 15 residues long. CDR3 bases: TGTGCCAGTAGTACCCGGACAGTTATGAACACTGAAGCTTTCTTT. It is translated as CASSTRTVMNTEAFF.

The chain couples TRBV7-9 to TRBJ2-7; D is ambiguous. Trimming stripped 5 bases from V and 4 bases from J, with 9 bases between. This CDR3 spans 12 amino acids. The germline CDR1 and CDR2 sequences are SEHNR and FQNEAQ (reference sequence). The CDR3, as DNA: TGTGCCAGCAGCACCGAAAAGTACGAGCAGTACTTC. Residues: CASSTEKYEQYF.

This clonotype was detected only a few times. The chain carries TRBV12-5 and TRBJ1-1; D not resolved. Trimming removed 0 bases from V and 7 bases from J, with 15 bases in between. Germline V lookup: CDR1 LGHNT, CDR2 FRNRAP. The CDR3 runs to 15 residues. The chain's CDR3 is CASGLVLRQYNEAFF. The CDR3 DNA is TGTGCTAGTGGTTTGGTGTTAAGGCAGTACAATGAAGCTTTCTTT.